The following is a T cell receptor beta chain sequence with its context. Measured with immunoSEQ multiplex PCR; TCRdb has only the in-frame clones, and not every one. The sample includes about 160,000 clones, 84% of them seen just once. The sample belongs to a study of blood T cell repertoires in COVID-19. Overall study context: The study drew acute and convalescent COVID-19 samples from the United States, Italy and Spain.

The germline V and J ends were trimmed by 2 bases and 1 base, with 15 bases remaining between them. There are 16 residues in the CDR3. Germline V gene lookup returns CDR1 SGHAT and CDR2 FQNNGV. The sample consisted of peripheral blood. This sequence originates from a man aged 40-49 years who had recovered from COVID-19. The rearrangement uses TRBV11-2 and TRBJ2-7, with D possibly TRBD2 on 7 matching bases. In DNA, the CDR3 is TGTGCCAGCAGCTTACCCGGAGGGGGGGGTTCCTACGAGCAGTACTTC. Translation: CASSLPGGGGSYEQYF.